This T cell receptor (beta chain) was sequenced for a study of cytomegalovirus exposure and HLA in healthy donors. To note about this clone: Antigen: not known.

The donors were healthy bone marrow donors. Study observations and caveats: Later analysis revealed greater clonal expansion in HLA-associated TCR beta chains than in equally common others. TCR beta chain V- and J-gene trimming was linked, in a later analysis, to a missense variant in DCLRE1C. Donors belonging to an Asian-associated ancestry cluster reportedly showed fewer N-insertions in productive TCRs than the approximately 670-donor mean, according to what a later analysis found.

The PCR used 60 Vbeta and 13 Jbeta primers. TCRdb keeps only in-frame clones here, not all; method: immunoSEQ multiplex PCR. This sample has about 160,000 clones, with 80% to 90% found just once. Looked up from germline, CDR1 is SGHAT and CDR2 is FQNNGV. The V and J ends lost 5 bases and 1 base, in that order; junction bases with no gene match: 10. There are 16 residues in the CDR3. The sequencing sample was made of PBMCs. The clonotype was recovered from a man over 45 in good health and CMV-seropositive. This chain joins TRBV11-2 and TRBJ2-5, with 7 bases lining up with TRBD1. CDR3 in DNA: TGTGCCAGCAGCCCCGGGAAGAGGGGGCCCCAAGAGACCCAGTACTTC. Amino acids: CASSPGKRGPQETQYF. Full variable domain (outside the CDR3, taken from reference TRBV11-2 and TRBJ2-5): EAGVAQSPRYKIIEKRQSVAFWCNPISGHATLYWYQQILGQGPKLLIQFQNNGVVDDSQLPKDRFSAERLKGVDSTLKIQPAKLEDSAVYLCASSPGKRGPQETQYFGPGTRLLVL.